The source of this TCR beta chain is a study of blood T cell repertoires in COVID-19. Study details: COVID-19 samples from acute and convalescent phases originated in the United States, Italy and Spain. T cells, B-cell-depleted T cells, or PBMCs provided the cDNA or gDNA that served as material.

This clone was seen a single time. V was trimmed by 0 bases and J by 3 bases, leaving 18 bases between them. Germline loops: CDR1 GTSNPN, CDR2 SVGIG (reference sequence). This CDR3 contains 16 residues. Authors' processing steps: How many nucleated cells were present was estimated from reference gene primer amplification. Sequenced by immunoSEQ multiplex PCR; TCRdb stores in-frame clones only, minus some. The V and J calls and clone size come from that table; D and trimming were worked out from the DNA. This sample has about 240,000 clones; around four fifths occur once, and the top ten carry under 5%.

What was sequenced was peripheral blood. The chain joins TRBV30 to TRBJ2-7, with D tentatively TRBD1 (5 bases). The sequence was collected from a man between 50 and 59 years old with acute or convalescent COVID-19. The CDR3 protein is CAWSVGSGRVYYEQYF. The CDR3 region has the DNA TGTGCCTGGAGTGTAGGGTCTGGCAGGGTCTACTACGAGCAGTACTTC.